The present entry profiles one T cell receptor beta chain with its context. Its antigen is still unknown. Per-base qualities were not stored, and no clone one base away is much larger. The CDR3, from cysteine to phenylalanine, totals 15 residues. Of the read, only the CDR3 DNA is kept; its 45 bases are in frame from base 1. Via the germline V gene, CDR1 is SGHTA and CDR2 FQGNSA. The germline ends are 14 bases apart after V is trimmed by 1 base and J by 5 bases. The data were obtained in a study of OX40 agonist ivuxolimab in advanced cancers. In terms of the full investigation: The costimulatory receptor OX40 (CD134) was targeted by ivuxolimab, a fully human IgG2 agonistic monoclonal antibody. Intravenous ivuxolimab was administered to patients every 2 weeks at six dose levels: 0.01, 0.1, 0.3, 1.5, 3 and 10 mg/kg. Of the roughly 52 dose-escalation patients, hepatocellular carcinoma was present in about 20, melanoma in around 15, renal cell carcinoma in 9 and head and neck cancer in 9. A male proportion of around 80% and a mean age of 60 years, ranging from about 23 to 79, were recorded for the dose-escalation cohort. Patients were allowed to have had prior anti-PD-1, anti-PD-L1 or anti-CTLA-4 therapy, and roughly 40% of the dose-escalation patients had been treated with checkpoint inhibitors. Partial responses were achieved by three dose-escalation patients, of whom one had hepatocellular carcinoma and two had cutaneous melanoma. Peripheral TCRbeta sequencing aimed to test whether ivuxolimab altered TCR sequence diversity and caused clonal T-cell expansion. The paper reports the monotherapy dose-escalation portion (N of about 54 patients) of the phase I ivuxolimab trial. The paper as a whole reports these results and caveats: Which antigens the clonally expanded peripheral T cells were specific for was not determined. At doses of 0.1 to 3.0 mg/kg, clonal expansion of both CD4+ and CD8+ T cells in blood was seen between baseline and week 6. In the 0.1-3.0 mg/kg groups, partial responders were among the patients with the lowest normalized peripheral clonal expansion, particularly in CD8+ T cells. After ivuxolimab, expanded clones were on average more numerous among CD8+ T cells than among CD4+ T cells. Low levels of normalized T-cell clonal expansion were also seen in some patients who did not respond.

For sequencing of the TCRbeta CDR3 region, genomic DNA was extracted from the sorted cells. The immunoSEQ Assay was used to sequence the TCRbeta CDR3 regions. What TCRdb holds here is the immuneACCESS table cut down to in-frame rearrangements. Part of the clones is not present; checked against another copy, under half of the missing clones reflect an unresolved V gene, and the others are unexplained. Within this sample are tens of thousands of clones, with nearly 90% of them counted one time only. The ten largest clonotypes hold 0.35% of the sample. The trial excluded patients who had a history of autoimmune disease or who were on systemic immunosuppression. Peripheral blood for TCR sequencing was drawn from every dose cohort at baseline, at cycle 4 day 1 and at cycle 7 day 1. The samples were drawn from a first-in-human, open-label, multicenter phase I dose-escalation trial of ivuxolimab. The trial enrolled adults with locally advanced or metastatic head and neck squamous cell, hepatocellular, melanoma or renal cell carcinoma. CD4+ and CD8+ T cells were sorted separately from peripheral blood before TCR sequencing.

This material consisted of CD4+ or CD8+ T cells sorted from blood, taken in a trial of the OX40 agonist ivuxolimab. The clonotype comes from an adult with an advanced solid tumor such as melanoma, head and neck, liver or kidney cancer. Recombination connected TRBV7-2 to TRBJ1-1, with TRBD1 tentatively as D gene (6 bases match). The CDR3: CASSLGASGETEAFF. The bases are TGTGCCAGCAGCTTAGGGGCCTCAGGGGAGACTGAAGCTTTCTTT.